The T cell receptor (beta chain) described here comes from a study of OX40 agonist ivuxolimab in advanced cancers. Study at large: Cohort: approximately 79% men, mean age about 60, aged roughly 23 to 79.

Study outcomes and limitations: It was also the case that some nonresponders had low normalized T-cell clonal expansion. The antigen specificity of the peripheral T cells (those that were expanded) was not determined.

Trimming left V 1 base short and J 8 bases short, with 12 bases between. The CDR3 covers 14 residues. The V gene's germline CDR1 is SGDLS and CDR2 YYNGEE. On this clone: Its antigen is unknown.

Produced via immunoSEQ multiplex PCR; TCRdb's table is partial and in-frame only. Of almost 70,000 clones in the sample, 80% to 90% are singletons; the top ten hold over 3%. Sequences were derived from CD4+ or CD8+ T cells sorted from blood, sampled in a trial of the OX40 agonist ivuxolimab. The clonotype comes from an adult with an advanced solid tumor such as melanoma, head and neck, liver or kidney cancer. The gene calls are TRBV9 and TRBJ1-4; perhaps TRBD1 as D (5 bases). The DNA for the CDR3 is TGTGCCAGCAGCGTAAGTTCCCGGGGGGAAAAACTGTTTTTT. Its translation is CASSVSSRGEKLFF.